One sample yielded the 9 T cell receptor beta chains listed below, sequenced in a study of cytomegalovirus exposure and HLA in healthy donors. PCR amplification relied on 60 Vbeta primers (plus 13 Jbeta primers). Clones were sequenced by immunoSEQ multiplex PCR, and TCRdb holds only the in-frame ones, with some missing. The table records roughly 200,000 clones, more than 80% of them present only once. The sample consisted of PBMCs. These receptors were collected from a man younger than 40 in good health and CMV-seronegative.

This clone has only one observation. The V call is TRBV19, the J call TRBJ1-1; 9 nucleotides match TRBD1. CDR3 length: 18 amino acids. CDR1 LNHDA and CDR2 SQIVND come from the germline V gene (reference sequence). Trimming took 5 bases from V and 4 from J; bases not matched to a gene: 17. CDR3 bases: TGTGCCAGTAGTTTCCCGACAGGGGGGCCACCAAATTGCACTGAAGCTTTCTTT. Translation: CASSFPTGGPPNCTEAFF.

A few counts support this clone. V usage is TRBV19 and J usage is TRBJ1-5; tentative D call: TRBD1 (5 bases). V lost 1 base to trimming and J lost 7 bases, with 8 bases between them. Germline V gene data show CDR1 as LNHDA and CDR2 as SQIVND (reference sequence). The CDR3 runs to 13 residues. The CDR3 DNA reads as TGTGCCAGTAGTATAGGATCAGGGCAGCCCCAGCATTTT. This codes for CASSIGSGQPQHF.

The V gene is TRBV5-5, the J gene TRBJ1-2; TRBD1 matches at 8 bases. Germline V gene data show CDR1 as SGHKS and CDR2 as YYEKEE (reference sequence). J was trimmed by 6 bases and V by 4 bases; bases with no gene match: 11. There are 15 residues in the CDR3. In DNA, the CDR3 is TGTGCCAGCAGCCGCCCGCCGGACAGGGAACATGGCTACACCTTC. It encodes CASSRPPDREHGYTF.

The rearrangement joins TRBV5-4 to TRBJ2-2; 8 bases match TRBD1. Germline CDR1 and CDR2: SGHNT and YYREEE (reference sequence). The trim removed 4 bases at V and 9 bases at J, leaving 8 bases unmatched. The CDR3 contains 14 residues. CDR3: CASSPGQGVRELFF. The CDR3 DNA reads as TGTGCCAGCAGCCCCGGACAGGGTGTGCGGGAGCTGTTTTTT.

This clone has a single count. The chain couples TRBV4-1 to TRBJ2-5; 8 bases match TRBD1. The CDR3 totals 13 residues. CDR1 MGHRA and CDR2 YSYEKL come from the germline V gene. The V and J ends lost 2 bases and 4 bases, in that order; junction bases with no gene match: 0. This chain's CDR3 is CASSQQGAETQYF. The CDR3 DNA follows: TGCGCCAGCAGCCAACAGGGGGCAGAGACCCAGTACTTC.

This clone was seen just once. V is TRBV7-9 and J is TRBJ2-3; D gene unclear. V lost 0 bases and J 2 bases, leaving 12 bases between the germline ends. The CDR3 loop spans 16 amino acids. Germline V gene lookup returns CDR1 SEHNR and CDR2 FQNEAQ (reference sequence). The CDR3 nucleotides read TGTGCCAGCAGCTTAGCGTTGACAAACCCCACAGATACGCAGTATTTT. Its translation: CASSLALTNPTDTQYF.

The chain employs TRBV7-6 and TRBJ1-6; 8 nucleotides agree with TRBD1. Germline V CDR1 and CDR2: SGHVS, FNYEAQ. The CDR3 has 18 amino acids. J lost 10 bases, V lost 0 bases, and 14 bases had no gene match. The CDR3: CASSLAVVQGAGGSPLHF. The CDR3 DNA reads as TGTGCCAGCAGCTTAGCGGTTGTGCAGGGGGCAGGAGGGTCACCCCTCCACTTT.

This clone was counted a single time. The CDR3 protein is CASSLDSSYGYTF. CDR3 nucleotides: TGTGCCAGCAGTCTGGACAGCTCCTATGGCTACACCTTC. This chain connects TRBV28 to TRBJ1-2; D is possibly TRBD1 (6 bases). Per the germline V gene, CDR1 is MDHEN and CDR2 is SYDVKM. The CDR3 has 13 amino acids. V lost 5 bases to trimming and J lost 4 bases, with 11 bases between them.

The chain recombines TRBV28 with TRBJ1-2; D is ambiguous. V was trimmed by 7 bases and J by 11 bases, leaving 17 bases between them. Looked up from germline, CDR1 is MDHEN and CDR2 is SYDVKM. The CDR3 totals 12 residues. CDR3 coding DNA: TGTGCCAGCAATCGGAGGGCCCCTCTTTACACCTTC. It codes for CASNRRAPLYTF.